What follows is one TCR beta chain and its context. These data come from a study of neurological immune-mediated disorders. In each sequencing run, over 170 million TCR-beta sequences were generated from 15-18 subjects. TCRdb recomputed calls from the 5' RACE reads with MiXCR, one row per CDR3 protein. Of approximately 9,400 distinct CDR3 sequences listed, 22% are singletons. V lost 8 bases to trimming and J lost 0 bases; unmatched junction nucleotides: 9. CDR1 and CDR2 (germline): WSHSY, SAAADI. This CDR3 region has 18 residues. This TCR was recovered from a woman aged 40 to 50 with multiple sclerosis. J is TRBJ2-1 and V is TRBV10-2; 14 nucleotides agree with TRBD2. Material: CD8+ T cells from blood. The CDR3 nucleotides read TGCGCCAGCGGCGGACTAGCGGGGGGCCTGAGCTCCTACAATGAGCAGTTCTTC. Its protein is CASGGLAGGLSSYNEQFF.